The 6 T cell receptor beta chains below all came from one sample that was sequenced in a study of cytomegalovirus exposure and HLA in healthy donors (dated by TCRdb to the late 2010s). To prepare the library, the immunoSEQ multiplex PCR assay was applied. For the multiplex PCR, a mixture combining 60 forward primers for TCR Vbeta segments and 13 reverse primers for TCR Jbeta segments was used. TCRdb carries this immuneACCESS record with in-frame sequences only. Its versions omit some clonotypes, under half of them owing to an unresolved V gene in the studies checked, with the rest unexplained. This sample has around 200,000 clones in its table, and about four fifths of those were observed once. The leading ten clones occupy over 2% of the sample. The sequenced material came from PBMCs. All receptors derive from a woman in her fifties or sixties in good health and CMV-seronegative.

This rearrangement joins TRBV9 to TRBJ2-3, with D perhaps matching TRBD2 (6 bases). Germline CDR1 reads SGDLS; CDR2 reads YYNGEE. V lost 4 bases to trimming and J lost 5 bases, with 14 bases between them. CDR3 length: 14 amino acids. Here the CDR3 reads CASSPLGGLDTQYF. CDR3 nucleotides: TGTGCCAGCAGCCCCCTTGGGGGGTTAGATACGCAGTATTTT.

This clone was detected once. V usage is TRBV28 and J usage is TRBJ2-7; tentatively, D is TRBD2 (6 bases). The CDR3 contains 15 residues. The germline V and J ends were trimmed by 6 bases and 3 bases, with 18 bases remaining between them. Germline V lookup: CDR1 MDHEN, CDR2 SYDVKM. The CDR3 loop reads CASSDLEAGSYEQYF. As DNA, the CDR3 is TGTGCCAGCAGCGACTTGGAGGCGGGGAGCTACGAGCAGTACTTC.

This chain joins TRBV28 and TRBJ2-7; 10 positions agree with TRBD2. Germline CDR1 and CDR2: MDHEN and SYDVKM. This CDR3 is 15 amino acids long. V dropped 10 bases and J dropped 4; count of bases not matched to a gene: 13. CDR3 nucleotides: TGTGCCACTTCGGGGAGCGGGGGGGCCCGGTACGAGCAGTACTTC. Amino acid sequence: CATSGSGGARYEQYF. Looking up the rest from reference TRBV28 and TRBJ2-7 gives the full variable domain: DVKVTQSSRYLVKRTGEKVFLECVQDMDHENMFWYRQDPGLGLRLIYFSYDVKMKEKGDIPEGYSVSREKKERFSLILESASTNQTSMYLCATSGSGGARYEQYFGPGTRLTVT.

This clone was seen a few times. The V and J genes are TRBV9 and TRBJ2-1; perhaps TRBD1 as D (6 bases). V lost 0 bases, J lost 3 bases, and 7 bases lay in between. The CDR3 is 14 amino acids. Germline loops: CDR1 SGDLS, CDR2 YYNGEE. CDR3 residues: CASSVEGVYNEQFF. The CDR3 nucleotides read TGTGCCAGCAGCGTAGAGGGGGTCTACAATGAGCAGTTCTTC.

This clone was seen only a few times. One junction end disagrees with the germline gene, perhaps due to a read error. The CDR3 nucleotides are TGTTCCAGCAGCACCAAGCGGGGCTCCTACAATGAGCAGTTCTTC. Translated: CSSSTKRGSYNEQFF. The rearrangement links TRBV7-9 to TRBJ2-1, with 7 bases that match TRBD2. The CDR3 has 15 residues. The germline V gene encodes CDR1 SEHNR and CDR2 FQNEAQ (reference sequence).

This clone occurred once. The V gene is TRBV18, the J gene TRBJ2-1, with TRBD1 identical over 10 bases. The CDR3 is made up of 18 amino acids. The germline V gene encodes CDR1 KGHSH and CDR2 LQKENI. V shed 2 bases and J 6 bases; nucleotides not matched to a gene: 13. CDR3 residues: CASSPSRTGGRGSNEQFF. The CDR3 DNA sequence: TGTGCCAGCTCACCATCCCGGACAGGGGGAAGGGGAAGCAATGAGCAGTTCTTC.